Described below is a single TCR beta chain sequence and its context. What it binds is unknown. These data originate in a study of shared clonotypes between healthy human individuals. Study findings and constraints: Incompleteness in sorted-subset sequencing, despite large depth, was shown by rarefaction. Among several donors, roughly 5% of naive CD4 clonotypes were found in common.

Sorted-subset replicate PCRs used 200 ng DNA, approximately 30,000 T cell genomes. The table came from immunoSEQ multiplex PCR; TCRdb's copy has only in-frame clones and leaves some out. The sample has roughly 810,000 clones, about 97% seen once. Naive CD8 cells comprised CD45RO-negative, CCR7-positively selected cells, excluding terminally differentiated effector memory CD45RA+ cells. V gave up 3 bases and J gave up 7 bases; unmatched junction bases: 0. This CDR3 is 13 amino acids long. The germline gives CDR1 LGHNA, CDR2 YSLEER. The J gene is TRBJ1-5, the V gene TRBV4-3; the match to TRBD1 covers 10 bases. Sample: naive CD8+ T cells sorted from blood. This TCR derives from a man under 40 in good health. The CDR3 loop is CASSQTGGQPQHF. The CDR3 bases are TGCGCCAGCAGCCAGACAGGGGGCCAGCCCCAGCATTTT.